This T cell receptor beta chain derives from a study of blood T cells in healthy people across ages. The germline CDR1 and CDR2 sequences are SGHRS and YFSETQ. The CDR3 extends over 15 amino acids. The trim removed 7 bases at V and 0 bases at J, leaving 5 bases unmatched. The authors ran a second PCR of 7 to 11 cycles using a sample-barcoded 5' primer and a J-beta primer mix. TCRdb used MiXCR to reprocess the 5' RACE reads, holding one entry per CDR3 protein. The profile shows about 1.5 million distinct CDR3 sequences, roughly 43% of them singletons. The chain employs TRBV5-1 and TRBJ1-4, with 8 bases matching TRBD1. Sequenced material: blood. This TCR came from a young woman in good health. Here the CDR3 reads CASRTGLATNEKLFF. CDR3 in DNA: TGCGCCAGCCGGACAGGGCTTGCAACTAATGAAAAACTGTTTTTT.